This entry lists 27 T cell receptor beta chains sequenced from one sample in a study of T cell changes during pregnancy in multiple sclerosis. The protocol was immunoSEQ multiplex PCR, while the TCRdb copy is restricted to in-frame clones and leaves out a portion. The top ten clones hold over 1.3% of a sample with some 68,000 clones, roughly 92% of them seen once. The source was peripheral blood, collected in the second trimester of pregnancy. Receptor source: a female donor with multiple sclerosis, enrolled in a pregnancy study.

The V call is TRBV6-5, the J call TRBJ1-2, with D unclear. Germline V gene lookup returns CDR1 MNHEY and CDR2 SVGAGI. V lost 2 bases and J 0 bases, leaving 10 bases between the germline ends. The CDR3 contains 15 residues. CDR3 DNA: TGTGCCAGCAGTTACGTCCAGACACCTAACTATGGCTACACCTTC. Protein sequence: CASSYVQTPNYGYTF.

The V and J genes are TRBV30 and TRBJ2-6; possibly TRBD1 for D (6 bases). CDR3 length equals 16 residues. The V gene lost 5 bases and the J gene lost 1 base, with 15 bases spanning the gap. Germline V CDR1 and CDR2: GTSNPN, SVGIG (reference sequence). CDR3 protein: CAWVPGQGSGANVLTF. The CDR3 coding sequence is TGTGCCTGGGTCCCGGGACAAGGGTCTGGGGCCAACGTCCTGACTTTC. The full variable domain, in which reference TRBV30 and TRBJ2-6 provide the parts outside the CDR3, is SQTIHQWPATLVQPVGSPLSLECTVEGTSNPNLYWYRQAAGRGLQLLFYSVGIGQISSEVPQNLSASRPQDRQFILSSKKLLLSDSGFYLCAWVPGQGSGANVLTFGAGSRLTVL.

V usage is TRBV7-2 and J usage is TRBJ2-3; perhaps TRBD2 as D (7 bases). The ends were cut back, 4 bases at V and 2 bases at J, with 16 bases in the middle. Per germline, CDR1 SGHTA and CDR2 FQGNSA. The CDR3 is 16 residues long. CDR3 residues: CASSSPGGGITDTQYF. As DNA, the CDR3 is TGTGCCAGCAGCTCCCCGGGGGGCGGGATCACAGATACGCAGTATTTT.

The chain combines TRBV7-2 with TRBJ2-7; perhaps TRBD1 as D (5 bases). Germline V CDR1 and CDR2: SGHTA, FQGNSA. With 6 bases removed from V and 3 bases from J, the gap between germline ends came to 12 bases. This CDR3 is built from 13 residues. The CDR3 loop is CASSLGRVYEQYF. The CDR3 nucleotides are TGTGCCAGCAGTCTCGGCAGGGTCTACGAGCAGTACTTC.

The rearrangement uses TRBV15 and TRBJ2-3; 8 bases fit TRBD2. The CDR3 is 14 amino acids. Germline values: CDR1 LNHNV, CDR2 YYDKDF (reference sequence). Trimming at V came to 6 bases and at J to 0 bases, leaving 2 bases not matched to a gene. CDR3 sequence (DNA): TGTGCCACCAGGTCTAGCGGGAGCACAGATACGCAGTATTTT. Translated, it gives CATRSSGSTDTQYF.

The table lists this clone with a count of one. CDR3 sequence (DNA): TGTGCCAGCAGCTCCTTCGACTACGGCACCTACTCTGGAAACACCATATATTTT. This gives the protein CASSSFDYGTYSGNTIYF. V is TRBV5-4 and J is TRBJ1-3, with no clear D. V dropped 3 bases and J dropped 0 bases, with 19 bases sitting between them. CDR3 length: 18 amino acids. Germline-derived CDR1 and CDR2 are SGHNT and YYREEE (reference sequence). The whole variable domain, filled in from reference TRBV5-4 and TRBJ1-3, reads ETGVTQSPTHLIKTRGQQVTLRCSSQSGHNTVSWYQQALGQGPQFIFQYYREEENGRGNFPPRFSGLQFPNYSSELNVNALELDDSALYLCASSSFDYGTYSGNTIYFGEGSWLTVV.

The chain couples TRBV18 to TRBJ1-5, with 10 bases that match TRBD1. This CDR3 has 15 residues. V trimming: 3 bases; J trimming: 7 bases; junction bases outside the gene matches: 6. The germline V gene has CDR1 KGHSH and CDR2 LQKENI. The CDR3 DNA is TGTGCCAGCTCACCCGGGACAGGGGTGGAACAGCCCCAGCATTTT. This codes for CASSPGTGVEQPQHF.

The sample holds a few counts of this clone. The chain employs TRBV30 and TRBJ1-2, with a weak D call TRBD1 (5 bases). From germline, CDR1 is GTSNPN and CDR2 SVGIG (reference sequence). Trimming shortened V by 1 base and J by 2 bases, and 11 bases separated the two germline ends. The CDR3 loop spans 14 amino acids. CDR3 bases: TGTGCCTGGAGTGCAGGGTTTCCCAACTATGGCTACACCTTC. Translation: CAWSAGFPNYGYTF. Complete variable domain (other parts from reference TRBV30 and TRBJ1-2): SQTIHQWPATLVQPVGSPLSLECTVEGTSNPNLYWYRQAAGRGLQLLFYSVGIGQISSEVPQNLSASRPQDRQFILSSKKLLLSDSGFYLCAWSAGFPNYGYTFGSGTRLTVV.

The rearrangement links TRBV4-3 to TRBJ1-5; D gene ambiguous. Per the germline V gene, CDR1 is LGHNA and CDR2 is YSLEER. Between the trimmed V and J ends, which lost 0 bases and 5 bases, there was a span of 11 bases. CDR3 length equals 15 residues. In DNA form, the CDR3 reads TGCGCCAGCAGCCAAGACGGCAACAGATATCAGCCCCAGCATTTT. This gives the protein CASSQDGNRYQPQHF.

The chain couples TRBV7-2 to TRBJ2-7; unclear D gene. This CDR3 is built from 16 residues. Deletions cut 1 base from V and 6 bases from J, with 19 bases between. Germline CDR1 is SGHTA and CDR2 is FQGNSA. The CDR3 DNA reads as TGTGCCAGCAGCTTAGGTCACCTAGGTCCGATCGCCGAGCAGTACTTC. Its protein is CASSLGHLGPIAEQYF.

This clone was found once. The chain uses TRBV6-1 and TRBJ1-1, with 7 nucleotides matching TRBD1. The CDR3 spans 14 residues. In germline, CDR1 is MNHNS, CDR2 SASEGT. V shed 7 bases and J 1 base; nucleotides not matched to a gene: 6. In DNA form, the CDR3 reads TGTGCCAGCACCCTTACAGGGGAGAACACTGAAGCTTTCTTT. Translating gives CASTLTGENTEAFF.

The chain is built from TRBV5-1 and TRBJ1-5; a possible D gene is TRBD1 (6 bases). The CDR3 sequence is 15 residues long. The germline V gene has CDR1 SGHRS and CDR2 YFSETQ. Trimming took 3 bases from V and 4 from J, leaving 14 bases between them. The CDR3 DNA follows: TGCGCCAGCAGCTACACAGGGACACCGAATCAGCCCCAGCATTTT. Its translation is CASSYTGTPNQPQHF.

This chain connects TRBV7-8 to TRBJ2-1; 11 nucleotides match TRBD2. Trimming at V came to 1 base and at J to 8 bases, leaving 10 bases not matched to a gene. The CDR3 covers 17 residues. Germline loops: CDR1 SGHVS, CDR2 FQNEAQ. The CDR3 region is CASSLDRGLAATDEQFF. CDR3 in DNA: TGTGCCAGCAGCTTAGACCGGGGACTAGCGGCCACTGATGAGCAGTTCTTC.

This chain links TRBV7-2 with TRBJ1-5; 7 nucleotides agree with TRBD1. The CDR3 extends over 14 amino acids. The germline CDR1 and CDR2 sequences are SGHTA and FQGNSA. The junction had 8 bases not matched to a gene; V was cut back by 5 bases and J by 7 bases. CDR3 residues: CASSVDRANQPQHF. DNA for the CDR3: TGTGCCAGCAGCGTAGACAGGGCCAACCAGCCCCAGCATTTT.

V is TRBV5-1 and J is TRBJ2-3; TRBD2 matches at 12 bases. V was clipped by 2 bases and J by 3 bases; unmatched bases: 4. The CDR3 runs 16 residues. Germline V CDR1 and CDR2: SGHRS, YFSETQ. Here the CDR3 DNA reads TGCGCCAGCAGCTTACCTAGCGGGGGGGCAACAGATACGCAGTATTTT. The encoded protein is CASSLPSGGATDTQYF.

The CDR3 DNA sequence: TGTGCCTGGAGTTCCCAGGACAGGCCTAATGAAAAACTGTTTTTT. Protein sequence: CAWSSQDRPNEKLFF. The V and J genes are TRBV30 and TRBJ1-4; 7 bases are a match to TRBD1. Unmatched junction bases numbered 6, after V lost 2 bases and J lost 3 bases. The length of the CDR3 is 15 residues. In germline, CDR1 is GTSNPN, CDR2 SVGIG (reference sequence).

CDR3 residues: CASSPGLLYTDTQYF. As DNA, the CDR3 is TGTGCCAGCAGCCCAGGACTACTCTACACAGATACGCAGTATTTT. The chain combines TRBV7-2 with TRBJ2-3; D possibly corresponds to TRBD2 (6 bases). This CDR3 comprises 15 residues. Trimming shortened V by 5 bases and J by 2 bases, and 14 bases separated the two germline ends. Germline V gene data show CDR1 as SGHTA and CDR2 as FQGNSA.

The rearrangement uses TRBV5-4 and TRBJ2-6; 7 bases align to TRBD2. With 4 bases clipped from V and 5 bases from J, the junction kept 6 bases outside the gene matches. Germline lookup yields CDR1 SGHNT and CDR2 YYREEE (reference sequence). The length of the CDR3 is 15 residues. This CDR3 is CASSVAGARANVLTF. The CDR3 DNA reads as TGTGCCAGCAGCGTGGCGGGAGCAAGGGCCAACGTCCTGACTTTC.

The chain employs TRBV2 and TRBJ1-2; D is possibly TRBD1 (6 bases). V lost 6 bases to trimming and J lost 13 bases, with 21 bases between them. This CDR3 is built from 13 residues. CDR1 SNHLY and CDR2 FYNNEI come from the germline V gene. CDR3: CASRDSTPIVTTF. The CDR3 nucleotides are TGTGCCAGCAGGGACAGTACCCCCATAGTCACCACCTTC. The full variable domain, its missing parts supplied by reference TRBV2 and TRBJ1-2, is EPEVTQTPSHQVTQMGQEVILRCVPISNHLYFYWYRQILGQKVEFLVSFYNNEISEKSEIFDDQFSVERPDGSNFTLKIRSTKLEDSAMYFCASRDSTPIVTTFGSGTRLTVV.

V gene TRBV7-2 combines with J gene TRBJ2-7; 8 bases are shared with TRBD1. The CDR3 covers 14 residues. The V segment lost 5 bases and the J segment 5 bases; nucleotides outside the gene matches: 8. Per germline, CDR1 SGHTA and CDR2 FQGNSA. The CDR3 DNA reads as TGTGCCAGCAGCCTCGGCAGGGGGCTCGACGAGCAGTACTTC. Translating it yields CASSLGRGLDEQYF.

This clone was observed once. This chain joins TRBV10-3 and TRBJ1-2, with TRBD1 identical over 9 bases. Germline V lookup: CDR1 ENHRY, CDR2 SYGVKD. V lost 7 bases to trimming and J lost 7 bases; unmatched junction nucleotides: 7. The CDR3 is 13 amino acids. This chain's CDR3 is CAITGQGRGGYTF. In DNA, the CDR3 is TGTGCCATCACCGGACAGGGGCGAGGTGGCTACACCTTC.

CDR3 sequence: CASSPGQGYEQYF. DNA for the CDR3: TGTGCCAGCAGCCCGGGACAGGGCTACGAGCAGTACTTC. V gene TRBV7-9 combines with J gene TRBJ2-7, with TRBD1 identical over 9 bases. The CDR3 loop spans 13 amino acids. Germline assignment: CDR1 SEHNR and CDR2 FQNEAQ (reference sequence). Trimming at V came to 5 bases and at J to 3 bases, leaving 2 bases not matched to a gene.

The chain employs TRBV7-2 and TRBJ2-5, with unresolved D. The CDR3 has 15 amino acids. Looked up from germline, CDR1 is SGHTA and CDR2 is FQGNSA. Trimming took 1 base from V and 0 from J, leaving 9 bases between them. CDR3 in DNA: TGTGCCAGCAGCTTAGTTTCCTCTAACCAAGAGACCCAGTACTTC. Amino acids: CASSLVSSNQETQYF.

This chain connects TRBV5-6 to TRBJ2-5; TRBD1 is a possible D gene (6 bases). Germline lookup yields CDR1 SGHDT and CDR2 YYEEEE. CDR3 size: 14 residues. V lost 0 bases and J lost 4, with 10 bases in between. The CDR3 DNA reads as TGTGCCAGCAGCTTGGACAGGGTGGTAGAGACCCAGTACTTC. It specifies CASSLDRVVETQYF. Using reference TRBV5-6 and TRBJ2-5 for the parts outside the CDR3, the full variable domain is DAGVTQSPTHLIKTRGQQVTLRCSPKSGHDTVSWYQQALGQGPQFIFQYYEEEERQRGNFPDRFSGHQFPNYSSELNVNALLLGDSALYLCASSLDRVVETQYFGPGTRLLVL.

This clone was detected a few times. CDR3 amino acids: CASSPRYEQYF. The CDR3 coding sequence is TGTGCCAGCTCACCCCGTTACGAGCAGTACTTC. The genes are TRBV18 and TRBJ2-7; D not certain. Looked up from germline, CDR1 is KGHSH and CDR2 is LQKENI. Trimming took off 3 bases at V and 4 bases at J, with 4 bases between the two ends. The CDR3 is 11 residues long. Using reference TRBV18 and TRBJ2-7 for the parts outside the CDR3, the full variable domain is NAGVMQNPRHLVRRRGQEARLRCSPMKGHSHVYWYRQLPEEGLKFMVYLQKENIIDESGMPKERFSAEFPKEGPSILRIQQVVRGDSAAYFCASSPRYEQYFGPGTRLTVT.

This clone was recorded a few times. The V gene is TRBV6-1, the J gene TRBJ2-7; D is unclear. The V gene's germline CDR1 is MNHNS and CDR2 SASEGT. The V and J ends lost 9 bases and 4 bases respectively, with 10 bases between them. This CDR3 is built from 11 residues. CDR3 amino acids: CASLFVYEQYF. CDR3 nucleotide sequence: TGTGCCAGTCTATTCGTATACGAGCAGTACTTC.

This sequence joins TRBV10-3 and TRBJ1-2, with D hard to call. The CDR3 sequence is 14 residues long. Germline loops: CDR1 ENHRY, CDR2 SYGVKD. V lost 6 bases and J lost 5, with 16 bases in between. DNA of the CDR3: TGTGCCATCAGCCTCGAGGCGGGCCCTTATGGCTACACCTTC. Translating it yields CAISLEAGPYGYTF.